This entry concerns a single TCR beta chain. No antigen is known for it. The data stem from a study of cytomegalovirus exposure and HLA in healthy donors. Whole-study results and caveats: Data from an earlier analysis indicated that most TCR beta V segments were productive either about 87% or about 30% of the time. Using a false discovery rate of 0.05, a later analysis showed that some 16,000 TCR beta sequences were associated with HLA alleles.

This PCR relied on a set of 60 Vbeta primers and 13 Jbeta primers. The protocol was immunoSEQ multiplex PCR, while the TCRdb copy is restricted to in-frame clones and leaves out a portion. The sample records approximately 210,000 clones, 60% to 85% being singletons. This receptor was identified in a woman aged 40 to 50 in good health and CMV-seronegative. The sample comprised PBMCs.

This chain's CDR3 is CASSLRQETQYF. The DNA for the CDR3 is TGTGCCAGCAGCCTACGACAAGAGACCCAGTACTTC. This rearrangement joins TRBV11-2 to TRBJ2-5; D ambiguous. V shed 5 bases and J shed 2 bases, with 6 bases lying between them. The CDR3 covers 12 residues. Germline V gives CDR1 SGHAT, CDR2 FQNNGV.